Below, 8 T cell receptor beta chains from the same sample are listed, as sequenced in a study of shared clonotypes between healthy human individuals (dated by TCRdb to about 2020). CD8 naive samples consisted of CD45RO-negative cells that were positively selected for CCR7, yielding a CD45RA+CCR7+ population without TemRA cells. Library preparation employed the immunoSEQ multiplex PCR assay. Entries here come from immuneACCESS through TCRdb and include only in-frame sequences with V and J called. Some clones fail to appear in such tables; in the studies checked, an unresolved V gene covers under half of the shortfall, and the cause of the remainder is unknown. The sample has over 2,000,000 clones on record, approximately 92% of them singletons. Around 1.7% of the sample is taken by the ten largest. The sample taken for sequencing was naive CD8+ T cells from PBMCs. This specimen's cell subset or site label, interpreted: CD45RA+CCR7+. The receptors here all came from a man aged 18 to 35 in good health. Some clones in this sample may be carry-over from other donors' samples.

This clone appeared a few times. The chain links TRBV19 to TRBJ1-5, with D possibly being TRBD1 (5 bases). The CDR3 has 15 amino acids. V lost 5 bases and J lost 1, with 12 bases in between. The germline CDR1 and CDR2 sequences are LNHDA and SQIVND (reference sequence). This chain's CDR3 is CASSEGRTSNQPQHF. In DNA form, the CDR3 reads TGTGCCAGTAGTGAGGGGAGGACCAGCAATCAGCCCCAGCATTTT.

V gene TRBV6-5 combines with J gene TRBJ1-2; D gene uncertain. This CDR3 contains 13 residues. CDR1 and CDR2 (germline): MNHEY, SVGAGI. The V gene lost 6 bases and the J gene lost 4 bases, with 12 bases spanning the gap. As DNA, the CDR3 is TGTGCCAGCAGCCCCGGGCCAGTCTATGGCTACACCTTC. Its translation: CASSPGPVYGYTF.

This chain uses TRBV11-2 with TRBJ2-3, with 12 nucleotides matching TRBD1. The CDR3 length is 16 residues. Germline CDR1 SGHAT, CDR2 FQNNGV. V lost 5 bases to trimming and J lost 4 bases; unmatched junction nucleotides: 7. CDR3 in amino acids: CASSRRGQGAADTQYF. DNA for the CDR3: TGTGCCAGCAGCCGGCGGGGACAGGGGGCTGCAGATACGCAGTATTTT. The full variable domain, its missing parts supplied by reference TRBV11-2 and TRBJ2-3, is EAGVAQSPRYKIIEKRQSVAFWCNPISGHATLYWYQQILGQGPKLLIQFQNNGVVDDSQLPKDRFSAERLKGVDSTLKIQPAKLEDSAVYLCASSRRGQGAADTQYFGPGTRLTVL.

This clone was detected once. For the CDR3, the DNA is TGTGCCAGCAGTCCCGGGACAGGGAGTACTGAAGCTTTCTTT. The encoded protein is CASSPGTGSTEAFF. V gene TRBV27 combines with J gene TRBJ1-1; 9 nucleotides match TRBD1. V gave up 5 bases and J gave up 5 bases; unmatched junction bases: 6. Germline V gene data show CDR1 as MNHEY and CDR2 as SMNVEV (reference sequence). The CDR3 has 14 residues.

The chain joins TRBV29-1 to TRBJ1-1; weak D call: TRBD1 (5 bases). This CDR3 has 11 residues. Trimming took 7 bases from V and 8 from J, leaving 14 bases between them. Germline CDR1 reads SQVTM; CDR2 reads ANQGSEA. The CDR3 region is CSGYRDPEAFF. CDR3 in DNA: TGCAGCGGCTACCGGGACCCCGAAGCTTTCTTT.

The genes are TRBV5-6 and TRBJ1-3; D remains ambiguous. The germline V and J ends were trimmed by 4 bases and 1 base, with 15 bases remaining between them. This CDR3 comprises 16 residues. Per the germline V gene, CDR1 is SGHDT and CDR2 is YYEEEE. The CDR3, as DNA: TGTGCCAGCAGCCAAACCTTCGGCATTTCTGGAAACACCATATATTTT. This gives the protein CASSQTFGISGNTIYF.

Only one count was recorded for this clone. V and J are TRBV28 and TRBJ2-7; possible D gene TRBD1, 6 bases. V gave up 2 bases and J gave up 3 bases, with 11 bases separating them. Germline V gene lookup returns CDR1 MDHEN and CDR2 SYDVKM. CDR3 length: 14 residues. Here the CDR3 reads CASSLRGSHYEQYF. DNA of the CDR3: TGTGCCAGCAGTTTAAGGGGGTCCCACTACGAGCAGTACTTC.

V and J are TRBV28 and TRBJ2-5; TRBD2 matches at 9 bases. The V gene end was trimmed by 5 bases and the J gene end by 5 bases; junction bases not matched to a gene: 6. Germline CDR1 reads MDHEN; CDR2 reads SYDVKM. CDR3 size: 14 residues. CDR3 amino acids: CASSVSGSRETQYF. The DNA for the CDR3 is TGTGCCAGCAGTGTTAGCGGGAGTCGTGAGACCCAGTACTTC.